Presented here are 4 T cell receptor beta chains from one specimen sequenced in a study of blood T cell repertoires in COVID-19 (TCRdb year 2020). Libraries were prepared through the immunoSEQ multiplex PCR assay. This immuneACCESS table, as held by TCRdb, lists in-frame sequences with V and J called but not all clones. Of the missing ones, under half trace to an unresolved V gene in checked studies; the others have no known cause. The sample contains some 250,000 clones, about 87% of them found a single time. The leading ten clones occupy roughly 4.9% of the sample. The sample taken for sequencing was peripheral blood. Source of these receptors: a woman aged 60 to 75 with COVID-19, enrolled during active disease.

This chain joins TRBV29-1 and TRBJ1-2; D uncertain. V was trimmed by 3 bases and J by 4 bases, leaving 6 bases between them. The germline gives CDR1 SQVTM, CDR2 ANQGSEA. This CDR3 region has 11 residues. CDR3 in amino acids: CSVESGYGYTF. The CDR3 bases are TGCAGCGTTGAGTCCGGCTATGGCTACACCTTC.

The chain couples TRBV5-1 to TRBJ2-1; 9 bases line up with TRBD2. Looked up from germline, CDR1 is SGHRS and CDR2 is YFSETQ. Losses at the gene ends were 2 bases for V and 7 bases for J; bases not matched to a gene: 7. This CDR3 comprises 15 residues. The CDR3 region is CASSLVPGLANEQFF. CDR3 nucleotide sequence: TGCGCCAGCAGCTTAGTACCCGGACTAGCGAATGAGCAGTTCTTC.

The rearrangement links TRBV7-9 to TRBJ1-2; 7 bases fit TRBD1. The germline gives CDR1 SEHNR, CDR2 FQNEAQ (reference sequence). Losses at the gene ends were 5 bases for V and 7 bases for J; bases not matched to a gene: 7. This CDR3 has 13 residues. The CDR3 reads CASSRQGFPGYTF. The DNA for the CDR3 is TGTGCCAGCAGCCGACAGGGTTTCCCTGGCTACACCTTC.

The chain uses TRBV9 and TRBJ2-1; 8 nucleotides align to TRBD1. The CDR3 length is 15 residues. V shed 4 bases, J shed 4 bases, and the junction held 7 bases outside the gene matches. Looked up from germline, CDR1 is SGDLS and CDR2 is YYNGEE. The CDR3 sequence is CASSPRDRRYNEQFF. The CDR3 nucleotides read TGTGCCAGCAGCCCGAGGGACAGGCGATACAATGAGCAGTTCTTC.